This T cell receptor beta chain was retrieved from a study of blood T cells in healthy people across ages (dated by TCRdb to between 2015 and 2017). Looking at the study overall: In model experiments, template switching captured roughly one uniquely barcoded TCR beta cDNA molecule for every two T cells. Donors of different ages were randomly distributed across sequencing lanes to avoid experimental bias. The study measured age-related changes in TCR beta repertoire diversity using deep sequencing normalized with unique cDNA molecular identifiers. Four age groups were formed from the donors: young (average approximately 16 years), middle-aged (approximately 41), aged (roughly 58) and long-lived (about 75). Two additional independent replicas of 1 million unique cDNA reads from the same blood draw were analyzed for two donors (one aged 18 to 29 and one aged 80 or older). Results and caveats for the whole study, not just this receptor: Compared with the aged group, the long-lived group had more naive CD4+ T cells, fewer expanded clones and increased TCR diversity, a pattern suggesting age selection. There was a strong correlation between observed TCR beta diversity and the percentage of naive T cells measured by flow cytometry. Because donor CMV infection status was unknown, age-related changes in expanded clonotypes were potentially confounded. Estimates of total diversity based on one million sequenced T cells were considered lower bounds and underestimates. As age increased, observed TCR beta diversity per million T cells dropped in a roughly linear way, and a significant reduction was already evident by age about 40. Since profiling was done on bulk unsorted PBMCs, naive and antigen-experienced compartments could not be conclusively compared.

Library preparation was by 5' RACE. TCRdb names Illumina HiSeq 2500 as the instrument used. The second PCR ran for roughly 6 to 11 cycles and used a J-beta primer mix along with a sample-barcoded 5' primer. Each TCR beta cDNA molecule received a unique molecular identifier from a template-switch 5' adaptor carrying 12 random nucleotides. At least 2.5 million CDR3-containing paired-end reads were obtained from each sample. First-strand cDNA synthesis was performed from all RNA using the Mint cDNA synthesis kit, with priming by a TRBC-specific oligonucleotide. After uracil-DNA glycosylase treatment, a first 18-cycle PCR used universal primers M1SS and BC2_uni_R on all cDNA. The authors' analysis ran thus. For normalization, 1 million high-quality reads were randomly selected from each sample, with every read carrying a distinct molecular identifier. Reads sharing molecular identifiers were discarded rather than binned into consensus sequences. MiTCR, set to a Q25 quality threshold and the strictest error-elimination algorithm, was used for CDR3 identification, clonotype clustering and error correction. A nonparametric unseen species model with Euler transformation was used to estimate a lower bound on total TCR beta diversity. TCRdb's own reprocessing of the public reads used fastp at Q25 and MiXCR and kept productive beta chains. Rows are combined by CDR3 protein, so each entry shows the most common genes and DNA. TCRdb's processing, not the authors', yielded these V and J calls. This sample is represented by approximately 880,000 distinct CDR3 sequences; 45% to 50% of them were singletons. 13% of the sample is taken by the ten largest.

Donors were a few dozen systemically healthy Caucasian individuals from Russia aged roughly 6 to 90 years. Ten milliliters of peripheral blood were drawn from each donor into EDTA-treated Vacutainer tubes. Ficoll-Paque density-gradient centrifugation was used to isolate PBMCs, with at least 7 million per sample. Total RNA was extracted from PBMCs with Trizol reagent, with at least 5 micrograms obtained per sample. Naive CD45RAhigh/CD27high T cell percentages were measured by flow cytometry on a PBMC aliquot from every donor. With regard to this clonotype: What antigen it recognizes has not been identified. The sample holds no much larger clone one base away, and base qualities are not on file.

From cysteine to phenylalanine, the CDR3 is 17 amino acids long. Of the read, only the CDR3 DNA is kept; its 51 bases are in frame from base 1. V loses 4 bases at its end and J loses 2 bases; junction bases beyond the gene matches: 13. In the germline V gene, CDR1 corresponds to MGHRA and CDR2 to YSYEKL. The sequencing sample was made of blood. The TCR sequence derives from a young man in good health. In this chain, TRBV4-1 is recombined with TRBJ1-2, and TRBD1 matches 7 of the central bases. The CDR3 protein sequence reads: CASSPLFQGDANYGYTF. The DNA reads TGCGCCAGCAGCCCTTTATTCCAGGGGGATGCGAACTATGGCTACACCTTC.